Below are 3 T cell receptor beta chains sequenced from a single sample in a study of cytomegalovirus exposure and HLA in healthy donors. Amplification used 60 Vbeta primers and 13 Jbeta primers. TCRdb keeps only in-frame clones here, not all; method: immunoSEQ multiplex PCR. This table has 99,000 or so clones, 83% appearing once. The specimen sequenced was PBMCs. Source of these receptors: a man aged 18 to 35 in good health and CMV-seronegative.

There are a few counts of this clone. The CDR3 spells CASSLLGQPQHF. CDR3 coding DNA: TGTGCCAGCAGTCTCCTAGGACAGCCCCAGCATTTT. This chain links TRBV28 with TRBJ1-5; D is uncertain. CDR1 and CDR2 (germline): MDHEN, SYDVKM. Trimming took off 5 bases at V and 7 bases at J, with 9 bases between the two ends. This CDR3 has 12 residues.

The CDR3 loop reads CASSLWEGNTIYF. The CDR3 DNA sequence: TGTGCCAGCAGCTTATGGGAGGGAAACACCATATATTTT. This chain links TRBV7-9 with TRBJ1-3, with no clear D. This CDR3 spans 13 amino acids. Deletions cut 2 bases from V and 4 bases from J, with 6 bases between. Germline lookup yields CDR1 SEHNR and CDR2 FQNEAQ (reference sequence).

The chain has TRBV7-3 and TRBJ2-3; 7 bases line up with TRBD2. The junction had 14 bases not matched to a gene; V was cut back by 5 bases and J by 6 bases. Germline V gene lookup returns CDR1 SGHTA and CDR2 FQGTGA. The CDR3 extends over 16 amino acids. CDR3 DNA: TGTGCCAGCAGCCACTCAACGGGGGGTGAGTGGGATACGCAGTATTTT. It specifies CASSHSTGGEWDTQYF. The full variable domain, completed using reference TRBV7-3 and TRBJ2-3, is GAGVSQTPSNKVTEKGKYVELRCDPISGHTALYWYRQSLGQGPEFLIYFQGTGAADDSGLPNDRFFAVRPEGSVSTLKIQRTERGDSAVYLCASSHSTGGEWDTQYFGPGTRLTVL.